A selection of T cell receptor beta chains follows, all from one sample in a study of blood T cell repertoires in COVID-19. Some clones are missing from TCRdb's copy, which holds only in-frame ones; the method was immunoSEQ multiplex PCR. Among 95,000 to 150,000 clones, about 79% were seen once, and the ten largest hold 3.5% to 5.5%. The sample consisted of peripheral blood. The receptors originated from a woman aged 70-85 years with acute or convalescent COVID-19. CDR3s include the opening cysteine and the closing phenylalanine or tryptophan. The D gene is left open where the match is weak. Clone size is shown for a subset of rows, as once, few, many or a class of expanded clone.

clone_size: -
v_call: TRBV18
j_call: TRBJ2-3
d_call: -
cdr3_nt: TGTGCCAGCTCACCCCGGGGACTTGGGGCAGATACGCAGTATTTT
cdr3_aa: CASSPRGLGADTQYF

clone_size: -
v_call: TRBV5-6
j_call: TRBJ1-2
d_call: -
cdr3_nt: TGTGCCAGCAGCTTGGGTAGGGGCTGGGACTATGGCTACACCTTC
cdr3_aa: CASSLGRGWDYGYTF

clone_size: -
v_call: TRBV12-3/TRBV12-4
j_call: TRBJ2-7
d_call: TRBD1
cdr3_nt: TGTGCCAGCAGCAAGGACAGGCCCTACGAGCAGTACTTC
cdr3_aa: CASSKDRPYEQYF

clone_size: -
v_call: TRBV2
j_call: TRBJ1-5
d_call: -
cdr3_nt: TGTGCCAGCAGTACACAGGATTTGAATCAGCCCCAGCATTTT
cdr3_aa: CASSTQDLNQPQHF

clone_size: -
v_call: TRBV5-6
j_call: TRBJ1-1
d_call: -
cdr3_nt: TGTGCCAGCAGCTTGTTGGGGGCTGGTACTGAAGCTTTCTTT
cdr3_aa: CASSLLGAGTEAFF

clone_size: -
v_call: TRBV10-3
j_call: TRBJ1-2
d_call: -
cdr3_nt: TGTGCCATCAGTGAGGGCAGGGACTTCGGGGGCTACACCTTC
cdr3_aa: CAISEGRDFGGYTF

clone_size: -
v_call: TRBV7-9
j_call: TRBJ2-2
d_call: -
cdr3_nt: TGTGCCAGCAGCTTTGCGGGGCGAACCACCGGGGAGCTGTTTTTT
cdr3_aa: CASSFAGRTTGELFF

clone_size: -
v_call: TRBV25-1
j_call: TRBJ1-6
d_call: -
cdr3_nt: TGTGCCAGCAGGCAATCGGGGATCCTTGATAATTCACCCCTCCACTTT
cdr3_aa: CASRQSGILDNSPLHF

clone_size: -
v_call: TRBV7-9
j_call: TRBJ2-7
d_call: -
cdr3_nt: TGTGCCATATCCCTAGATCACGAGCAGTACTTC
cdr3_aa: CAISLDHEQYF

clone_size: -
v_call: TRBV4-3
j_call: TRBJ2-1
d_call: -
cdr3_nt: TGCGCCAGCAGCCAAGGGACAGCCGGGGAGCAGTTCTTC
cdr3_aa: CASSQGTAGEQFF

clone_size: few
v_call: TRBV18
j_call: TRBJ1-1
d_call: TRBD1
cdr3_nt: TGTGCCAGCTCACCTGGTACTGGGACAGGCAACACTGAAGCTTTCTTT
cdr3_aa: CASSPGTGTGNTEAFF

clone_size: -
v_call: TRBV5-5
j_call: TRBJ1-2
d_call: -
cdr3_nt: TGTGCCAGCAGCTTTTTACCCGAGGGCGGTGGCTACACCTTC
cdr3_aa: CASSFLPEGGGYTF